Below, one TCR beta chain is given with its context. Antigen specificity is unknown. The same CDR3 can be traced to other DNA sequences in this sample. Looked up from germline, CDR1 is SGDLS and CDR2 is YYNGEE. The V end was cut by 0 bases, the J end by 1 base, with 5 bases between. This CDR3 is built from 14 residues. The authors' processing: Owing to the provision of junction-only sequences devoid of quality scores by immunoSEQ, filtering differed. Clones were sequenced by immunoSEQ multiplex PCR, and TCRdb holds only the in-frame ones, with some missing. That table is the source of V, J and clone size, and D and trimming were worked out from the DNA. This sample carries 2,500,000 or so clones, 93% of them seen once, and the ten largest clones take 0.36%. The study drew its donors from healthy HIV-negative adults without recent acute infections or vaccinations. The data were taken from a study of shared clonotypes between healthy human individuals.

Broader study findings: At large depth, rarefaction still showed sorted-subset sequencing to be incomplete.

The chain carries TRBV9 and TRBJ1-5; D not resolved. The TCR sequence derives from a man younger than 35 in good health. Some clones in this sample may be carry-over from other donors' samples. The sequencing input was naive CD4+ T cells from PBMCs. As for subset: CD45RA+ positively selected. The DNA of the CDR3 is TGTGCCAGCAGCGTAGGTCGCAGCAATCAGCCCCAGCATTTT. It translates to CASSVGRSNQPQHF.